Here is one T cell receptor (beta chain) with its context. The data are from a study of T cell changes during pregnancy in multiple sclerosis. TCRdb keeps only in-frame clones here, not all; method: immunoSEQ multiplex PCR. The sample has 58,000 or so clones, 75% to 90% seen once; the top ten hold around 0.4%. Germline CDR1 is MNHEY and CDR2 is SVGAGI. This CDR3 contains 15 residues. V lost 2 bases and J lost 0, with 10 bases in between. The TCR originated in a female donor with multiple sclerosis, enrolled in a pregnancy study. V and J are TRBV6-5 and TRBJ1-1; D is unclear. Here the sequenced sample was CD4+ T cells from peripheral blood mononuclear cells, taken in the third trimester of pregnancy. The CDR3 DNA is TGTGCCAGCAGTTACGGCGGTAGCATGAACACTGAAGCTTTCTTT. This codes for CASSYGGSMNTEAFF.